Listed below are T cell receptor beta chains from one sample, sequenced in a study of shared clonotypes between healthy human individuals. Sequencing was performed with immunoSEQ multiplex PCR; in TCRdb, only in-frame clones are kept and a portion is missing. The sample shows 400,000 to 600,000 clones, about 79% of them seen only once. The sample taken for sequencing was PBMCs. Every receptor here comes from a woman between 35 and 50 years old in good health. Some clones in this sample may be carry-over from other donors' samples. Each CDR3 is given without its conserved first and last residue.

j_call v_call cdr3_length cdr3_aa
TRBJ2-1 TRBV6-1 13 ASNARLAGTNEQF
TRBJ2-4 TRBV4-1 13 ASSQVGTAKNIQY
TRBJ2-1 TRBV7-6 16 ASSSPGPSGIPGDEQF
TRBJ2-5 TRBV6-1 12 ASSESGRQETQY
TRBJ1-2 TRBV7-8 14 ASSPRQGFANYGYT
TRBJ2-3 TRBV2 13 ASRGGREATDTQY
TRBJ2-5 TRBV9 12 ASSATDVIGTQY
TRBJ2-1 TRBV18 14 ASSPLSSWGRGEQF
TRBJ2-7 TRBV5-8 13 ASSLDTGLGYEQY
TRBJ2-1 TRBV6-5 12 ASGTTQFYNEQF
TRBJ2-2 TRBV9 13 ASSVEGADTGELF
TRBJ1-1 TRBV29-1 12 SVEEGAWNTEAF
TRBJ2-3 TRBV10-3 13 AISEAGKSTDTQY
TRBJ2-7 TRBV6-1 8 ASSEFEQY
TRBJ2-1 TRBV7-9 12 ASSLSLGQHEQF
TRBJ2-5 TRBV14 10 ASSQDGGPQY
TRBJ2-1 TRBV19 13 ASSIGGTRDNEQF
TRBJ2-3 TRBV28 10 ASGSLLYTQY
TRBJ2-1 TRBV20-1 9 TSGGSNEQF
TRBJ2-6 TRBV4-1 16 ASSQERGTGRGANVLT
TRBJ2-7 TRBV11-2 9 ASSPMYEQY
TRBJ1-5 TRBV19 13 ASSNPRTGNQPQH
TRBJ2-1 TRBV4-2 12 ASSLADQGHEQF